This is a list of T cell receptor beta chains from one sample in a study of response to subunit inactivated influenza vaccine. TCRdb fed the RT-PCR reads into MiXCR, producing one record per CDR3 protein. The sample contains 800,000 to 1,000,000 distinct CDR3 sequences, less than 25% of which appear only once. Specimen: PBMCs from blood, collected about 5 days after vaccination. The receptors here all came from a man aged 50 to 60 who received an inactivated influenza vaccine. Both conserved end residues are part of each CDR3. Fields, in order: J gene, clone size, V gene, D gene, CDR3 DNA, CDR3 protein. D genes are given only for firm matches. Some rows have no size entry. The others give once, few or many, or a class for an expanded clone.

>TRBJ2-1|.|TRBV5-5|TRBD1
TGTGCCAGCAGCTTGGTGGGACAGGGTAGAGGTGAGCAGTTCTTC
CASSLVGQGRGEQFF
>TRBJ2-1|.|TRBV7-9|.
TGTGCCAGCAGGCCATTAGCTGGTTCAGAGAACAATGAGCAGTTCTTC
CASRPLAGSENNEQFF
>TRBJ2-1|few|TRBV3-1|TRBD2
TGTGCCAGCAGCCGACCGATAACCGGGACTAGCGGTAATGAGCAGTTCTTC
CASSRPITGTSGNEQFF
>TRBJ2-3|few|TRBV24-1|.
TGTGCCACCACTACTAGCCGCAGCACAGATACGCAGTATTTT
CATTTSRSTDTQYF
>TRBJ2-7|.|TRBV7-8|.
TGTGCCAGCAGCTTACACGGCAACTACGAGCAGTACTTC
CASSLHGNYEQYF
>TRBJ2-7|.|TRBV7-6|TRBD2
TGTGCCAGCAGCTTAGAACCCGGGACTAGCGTGTACGAGCAGTACTTC
CASSLEPGTSVYEQYF
>TRBJ2-7|many|TRBV5-1|TRBD2
TGCGCCAGCAGCTTGGCGGGACTAGCAGGGTACGAGCAGTACTTC
CASSLAGLAGYEQYF
>TRBJ1-2|.|TRBV7-9|.
TGTGCCTCAGGAGAGGGATTTGACGGCTACACCTTC
CASGEGFDGYTF
>TRBJ2-7|.|TRBV6-5|.
TGTGCCAGCAGTTACTCGAGGGACCTCCTCTTAAGGGAGCAGTACTTC
CASSYSRDLLLREQYF
>TRBJ2-1|.|TRBV12-3/TRBV12-4|TRBD1
TGTGCCAGCAGTCCCGGGGGACAGGGTGAGCAGTTCTTC
CASSPGGQGEQFF
>TRBJ1-5|once|TRBV6-2/TRBV6-3|.
TGTGCCAGCAGTTACTCCGCGGGCAGGGGAGGCTCCCAGCATTTT
CASSYSAGRGGSQHF
>TRBJ2-7|few|TRBV9|TRBD2
TGTGCCAGCAGCGTAGGGACTAGCGGACTATACGAGCAGTACTTC
CASSVGTSGLYEQYF
>TRBJ2-5|many|TRBV12-3/TRBV12-4|.
TGTGCCAGCAGTTTGGGATACCAAGAGACCCAGTACTTC
CASSLGYQETQYF
>TRBJ1-2|few|TRBV7-9|TRBD1
TGTGCCAGCAGCTTACTGCAGGGGGCTAATGGCTACACCTTC
CASSLLQGANGYTF
>TRBJ2-3|few|TRBV20-1|TRBD2
TGCAGTGGCCTCCTAGCGGGAGGTGCAGATACGCAGTATTTT
CSGLLAGGADTQYF
>TRBJ2-3|many|TRBV27|.
TGTGCCAGCAGTTTTTCGGAAAGCACAGATACGCAGTATTTT
CASSFSESTDTQYF
>TRBJ2-7|.|TRBV12-3/TRBV12-4|.
TGTGCCAGCACCCCCCGACGCAGATTCTACGAGCAGTACTTC
CASTPRRRFYEQYF
>TRBJ2-1|.|TRBV20-1|TRBD2
TGCAGTGCTAGTCGGACTAGCGACAATGAGCAGTTCTTC
CSASRTSDNEQFF
>TRBJ2-3|.|TRBV12-5|.
TGTGCTAGTGGTTGGGGCCCTTTCACAGATACGCAGTATTTT
CASGWGPFTDTQYF
>TRBJ1-2|few|TRBV28|TRBD1
TGTGCCAGCAGGGACGGGAGGGGGCTAATAGACTATGGCTACACCTTC
CASRDGRGLIDYGYTF
>TRBJ2-7|.|TRBV5-5|.
TGTGCCAGCAGCTTGGGGGGACGGTCGATCTCCTACGAGCAGTACTTC
CASSLGGRSISYEQYF
>TRBJ2-2|few|TRBV7-9|TRBD1
TGTGCCAGCAGCTTAGCGGGACAGGCCACGTATCCCGGGGAGCTGTTTTTT
CASSLAGQATYPGELFF
>TRBJ2-1|few|TRBV4-3|.
TGCGCCAGCAGCCAAGATTGGGTAGAGGTGGAAGAGCAGTTCTTC
CASSQDWVEVEEQFF
>TRBJ1-4|.|TRBV2|TRBD1
TGTGCCAGCAGTCCAAACAACAGGGGTCGTGAAAAACTGTTTTTT
CASSPNNRGREKLFF
>TRBJ2-5|few|TRBV20-1|.
TGCAGTGCTAGAGATCTAGCTCTGAATCTAGAGACCCAGTACTTC
CSARDLALNLETQYF